These 26 T cell receptor beta chains were sequenced from one sample in a study. TCRdb passed the RT-PCR reads through MiXCR, listing each CDR3 protein once. This table has hundreds of thousands of distinct CDR3 sequences, 11% to 15% appearing once. The specimen sequenced was memory CD4+ T cells from blood. The receptors originated from a female donor in good health, serving as a healthy control.

The V call is TRBV9, the J call TRBJ2-2, with D possibly matching TRBD2 (6 bases). The CDR3 runs 17 residues. Trimming left V 3 bases short and J 4 bases short, with 19 bases between. Per the germline V gene, CDR1 is SGDLS and CDR2 is YYNGEE. The CDR3 sequence: CASSAGRGSRGTGELFF. In DNA form, the CDR3 reads TGTGCCAGCAGCGCCGGGCGGGGCTCAAGAGGCACCGGGGAGCTGTTTTTT.

The chain joins TRBV27 to TRBJ2-3, with D hard to call. The germline V and J ends were trimmed by 6 bases and 4 bases, with 17 bases remaining between them. Germline CDR1 is MNHEY and CDR2 is SMNVEV (reference sequence). The CDR3 is 15 residues long. This CDR3 is CASSWGFQSADTQYF. Here the CDR3 DNA reads TGTGCCAGCAGCTGGGGTTTTCAGAGTGCAGATACGCAGTATTTT.

This clonotype was seen more than once but under ten times. J is TRBJ2-7 and V is TRBV18; tentative D call: TRBD2 (6 bases). V was cut by 3 bases and J by 2 bases, with 11 bases left in between. Germline loops: CDR1 KGHSH, CDR2 LQKENI. This CDR3 region has 14 residues. The CDR3, as DNA: TGTGCCAGCTCACCGGGACTTATAGCCTACGAGCAGTACTTC. Protein sequence: CASSPGLIAYEQYF.

The sample holds many counts of this clonotype. The chain uses TRBV5-1 and TRBJ2-7; the D call may be TRBD1 or TRBD2 (6 bases each). Trimming took 2 bases from V and 1 from J, leaving 13 bases between them. Germline V gene sequence: CDR1 SGHRS, CDR2 YFSETQ. The CDR3 has 15 residues. The CDR3 spells CASSLGGLESYEQYF. Here the CDR3 DNA reads TGCGCCAGCAGCTTAGGGGGGCTGGAGTCCTACGAGCAGTACTTC.

This clonotype has a count of ten or more. The chain employs TRBV27 and TRBJ1-1, with D tentatively TRBD1 (5 bases). Germline CDR1 is MNHEY and CDR2 is SMNVEV (reference sequence). The CDR3 runs 17 residues. V was shortened by 1 base and J by 5 bases, with 20 bases between the two germline ends. The CDR3 is CASSLYGRRGAKTEAFF. The CDR3 bases are TGTGCCAGCAGTTTATATGGGAGGCGGGGCGCGAAAACTGAAGCTTTCTTT.

This clonotype was counted only a few times. The CDR3 DNA is TGTGCCAGCACTTCACAGGGTAGGGATCAGCCCCAGCATTTT. It is translated as CASTSQGRDQPQHF. This chain links TRBV6-6 with TRBJ1-5; D is perhaps TRBD1 (6 bases). CDR3 length equals 14 residues. Germline values: CDR1 MNHNY, CDR2 SVGAGI (reference sequence). V was clipped by 7 bases and J by 5 bases, with 15 bases between them.

The chain recombines TRBV27 with TRBJ1-1, with TRBD1 as a possible D gene (6 bases). The length of the CDR3 is 16 residues. V lost 10 bases to trimming and J lost 10 bases, with 31 bases between them. The V gene's germline CDR1 is MNHEY and CDR2 SMNVEV (reference sequence). CDR3 residues: CATNPGQYSLGLGAFF. The CDR3 nucleotides are TGTGCCACCAACCCCGGACAGTATTCCTTAGGGTTGGGAGCTTTCTTT.

This clonotype turned up a few times. V and J are TRBV12-3 or TRBV12-4 and TRBJ2-1, with D unresolved. V was pared by 3 bases and J by 7 bases, with 10 bases between. The CDR3 contains 13 residues. Written as DNA, the CDR3 is TGTGCCAGCAGTTTTAAGTCCATAAATGAGCAGTTCTTC. Its translation: CASSFKSINEQFF.

The V gene is TRBV6-5, the J gene TRBJ2-1; 7 nucleotides line up with TRBD2. From germline, CDR1 is MNHEY and CDR2 SVGAGI. The CDR3 consists of 16 residues. Unmatched junction bases numbered 17, after V lost 6 bases and J lost 9 bases. The CDR3 nucleotides read TGTGCCAGCAGCCTACAGCTGGGCTTCCGGGGGGTTGAGCAGTTCTTC. It is translated as CASSLQLGFRGVEQFF.

This clonotype was found many times. The rearrangement joins TRBV20-1 to TRBJ2-1; D is ambiguous. The germline V gene has CDR1 DFQATT and CDR2 SNEGSKA (reference sequence). The ends were cut back, 6 bases at V and 3 bases at J, with 15 bases in the middle. This CDR3 spans 14 amino acids. The CDR3 spells CSAVTRINYNEQFF. For the CDR3, the DNA is TGCAGTGCCGTGACTCGGATAAACTACAATGAGCAGTTCTTC.

In this sample, this clonotype turned up many times. The V and J genes are TRBV6-5 and TRBJ2-7; D gene ambiguous. Germline V gene lookup returns CDR1 MNHEY and CDR2 SVGAGI. V lost 8 bases to trimming and J lost 3 bases, with 11 bases between them. CDR3 length equals 12 residues. The chain's CDR3 is CASSGPLYEQYF. DNA of the CDR3: TGTGCCAGCTCCGGACCGCTCTACGAGCAGTACTTC.

This clonotype was counted a few times. Being one base from a much bigger clone, this may be a read error. V and J are TRBV7-2 and TRBJ2-7; the D gene is possibly TRBD1 (6 bases). Trimming removed 5 bases at V and 0 bases at J, with 8 bases between. Germline V lookup: CDR1 SGHTA, CDR2 FQGNSA. The CDR3 has 13 residues. CDR3 region: CASSRQDSYEQYF. The CDR3 coding sequence is TGTGCCAGCAGCCGACAGGACTCCTACGAGCAGTACTTC. Filled out from reference TRBV7-2 and TRBJ2-7, the complete variable domain reads GAGVSQSPSNKVTEKGKDVELRCDPISGHTALYWYRQSLGQGLEFLIYFQGNSAPDKSGLPSDRFSAERTGGSVSTLTIQRTQQEDSAVYLCASSRQDSYEQYFGPGTRLTVT.

CDR3 DNA sequence: TGTGCCAGCAGTCAGGGGGCATCACCCCTCCACTTT. Its protein product is CASSQGASPLHF. The rearrangement links TRBV12-3 or TRBV12-4 to TRBJ1-6; 8 bases align to TRBD1. J lost 10 bases, V lost 5 bases, and 1 base had no gene match. CDR3 size: 12 residues.

This clonotype showed up many times. The rearrangement joins TRBV5-1 to TRBJ2-5; D remains unclear. Germline CDR1 reads SGHRS; CDR2 reads YFSETQ. The CDR3 consists of 13 residues. Trimming left V 1 base short and J 2 bases short, with 6 bases between. The DNA of the CDR3 is TGCGCCAGCAGCTTGACTTTTCAAGAGACCCAGTACTTC. This translates into CASSLTFQETQYF. Supplemented by reference TRBV5-1 and TRBJ2-5, the full variable domain reads KAGVTQTPRYLIKTRGQQVTLSCSPISGHRSVSWYQQTPGQGLQFLFEYFSETQRNKGNFPGRFSGRQFSNSRSEMNVSTLELGDSALYLCASSLTFQETQYFGPGTRLLVL.

This clonotype was found many times. The J gene is TRBJ1-2, the V gene TRBV12-3 or TRBV12-4, with D possibly being TRBD1 (5 bases). There are 14 residues in the CDR3. The V and J ends lost 6 bases and 5 bases respectively, with 16 bases between them. Here the CDR3 reads CASSAAGTSYGYTF. CDR3 DNA sequence: TGTGCCAGCAGCGCTGCCGGGACGTCGTATGGCTACACCTTC.

The table lists this clonotype with many counts. This chain connects TRBV9 to TRBJ2-6; D gene unclear. The CDR3 consists of 15 residues. Deletions cut 2 bases from V and 0 bases from J, with 6 bases between. The germline CDR1 and CDR2 sequences are SGDLS and YYNGEE. The CDR3 bases are TGTGCCAGCAGCGTCAGGAGCTCTGGGGCCAACGTCCTGACTTTC. The encoded protein is CASSVRSSGANVLTF.

In DNA form, the CDR3 reads TGCGCCAGCAGCCAAGATTACGCAGGCGAGCAGTTCTTC. Translation gives CASSQDYAGEQFF. The V gene is TRBV4-3, the J gene TRBJ2-1, with unresolved D. Germline V gene sequence: CDR1 LGHNA, CDR2 YSLEER. This CDR3 comprises 13 residues. Trimming pared 0 bases from V and 10 bases from J, leaving 10 bases between.

In this sample, this clonotype turned up many times. CDR3 amino acids: CASSQESTSGGHEQFF. CDR3 coding DNA: TGCGCCAGCAGCCAAGAGTCGACTAGCGGGGGCCATGAGCAGTTCTTC. This chain links TRBV4-3 with TRBJ2-1, with TRBD2 matching over 12 bases. This CDR3 has 16 amino acids. V was clipped by 0 bases and J by 8 bases; unmatched bases: 5. Germline V CDR1 and CDR2: LGHNA, YSLEER.

This clonotype has at least ten counts. This chain uses TRBV20-1 with TRBJ2-5; the D call may be TRBD1 or TRBD2 (5 bases each). The CDR3 loop spans 15 amino acids. Trimming took 3 bases from V and 7 from J, leaving 21 bases between them. CDR1 DFQATT and CDR2 SNEGSKA come from the germline V gene (reference sequence). In DNA, the CDR3 is TGCAGTGCTAGGGCTCCTAGGGGAGCATCGGGGACCCAGTACTTC. It codes for CSARAPRGASGTQYF.

Only a few counts were recorded for this clonotype. The J gene is TRBJ2-2, the V gene TRBV7-8; 9 nucleotides align to TRBD1. J gave up 5 bases and V 5 bases, and 6 bases lay outside the gene matches. In germline, CDR1 is SGHVS, CDR2 FQNEAQ. The CDR3 spans 15 residues. CDR3 in amino acids: CASSVTGGVTGELFF. Here the CDR3 DNA reads TGTGCCAGCAGCGTGACAGGGGGTGTAACCGGGGAGCTGTTTTTT.

There are a few counts of this clonotype. The gene calls are TRBV18 and TRBJ1-5; possible D gene TRBD1, 5 bases. This CDR3 has 16 residues. Trimming cost V 4 bases and J 3 bases, with 16 bases left between them. Germline V gene data show CDR1 as KGHSH and CDR2 as LQKENI. In nucleotides, the CDR3 is TGTGCCAGCTCACTGGGGCCCGACCGGGTCAATCAGCCCCAGCATTTT. Amino acids: CASSLGPDRVNQPQHF.

This clonotype occurred many times. V and J are TRBV7-2 and TRBJ1-3, with unresolved D. The CDR3 is 12 amino acids. The germline CDR1 and CDR2 sequences are SGHTA and FQGNSA. Deletions cut 5 bases from V and 2 bases from J, with 4 bases between. DNA of the CDR3: TGTGCCAGCAGCCCCCCTGGAAACACCATATATTTT. Protein product: CASSPPGNTIYF.

The sample holds a few counts of this clonotype. As DNA, the CDR3 is TGTGCCAGCAGTTTGTCAGTCCAGGGTCGGTACGGCTACACCTTC. This encodes CASSLSVQGRYGYTF. The rearrangement links TRBV12-3 or TRBV12-4 to TRBJ1-2, with D possibly matching TRBD1 (5 bases). The germline V and J ends were trimmed by 3 bases and 8 bases, with 19 bases remaining between them. The length of the CDR3 is 15 residues.

This clonotype was seen only a few times. V usage is TRBV20-1 and J usage is TRBJ1-4; tentatively, D is TRBD1 (6 bases). In germline, CDR1 is DFQATT, CDR2 SNEGSKA (reference sequence). The V end was cut by 5 bases, the J end by 6 bases, with 19 bases between. The CDR3 covers 15 residues. The CDR3 spells CSAGGGRGTYEKLFF. DNA for the CDR3: TGCAGTGCTGGGGGGGGCAGGGGAACGTATGAAAAACTGTTTTTT.

Only a few counts were recorded for this clonotype. J is TRBJ2-7 and V is TRBV28, with D possibly matching TRBD2 (5 bases). The V end lost 6 bases, the J end lost 6 bases, and 18 bases lay between the germline ends. This CDR3 is built from 14 residues. CDR1 and CDR2 from the germline V gene are MDHEN and SYDVKM. CDR3 in DNA: TGTGCCAGCAGCCGAGGGTCCCCAACCACCGAGCAGTACTTC. It codes for CASSRGSPTTEQYF.

The CDR3 region is CASSPAGSGTDTQYF. The CDR3, as DNA: TGTGCCAGCTCCCCGGCCGGTAGCGGGACAGATACGCAGTATTTT. The J gene is TRBJ2-3, the V gene TRBV18, with 7 bases fitting TRBD2. Trimming took 6 bases from V and 3 from J; bases not matched to a gene: 9. CDR3 length: 15 residues. The germline V gene has CDR1 KGHSH and CDR2 LQKENI.